The 18 T cell receptor beta chains below all came from one sample that was sequenced in a study of blood T cell repertoires in COVID-19. The table came from immunoSEQ multiplex PCR; TCRdb's copy has only in-frame clones and leaves some out. The data hold roughly 150,000 clones, with 84% observed a single time. Sequencing input: peripheral blood. The source is a woman in her 50s in a cohort sampled during active or convalescent COVID-19.

The chain combines TRBV7-7 with TRBJ2-3, with 10 bases lining up with TRBD1. J was trimmed by 4 bases and V by 5 bases; bases with no gene match: 6. This CDR3 has 15 residues. Germline CDR1 and CDR2: SSHAT and FNYEAQ (reference sequence). CDR3 loop: CASSPGQGRADTQYF. CDR3 bases: TGTGCCAGCAGCCCGGGACAGGGGAGAGCAGATACGCAGTATTTT.

The chain joins TRBV30 to TRBJ2-3; 10 bases line up with TRBD1. The germline V gene encodes CDR1 GTSNPN and CDR2 SVGIG (reference sequence). This CDR3 contains 15 residues. Losses at the gene ends were 3 bases for V and 6 bases for J; bases not matched to a gene: 9. For the CDR3, the DNA is TGTGCCTGGAGCCCCGGGACAGGGGATATGGATACGCAGTATTTT. Residues: CAWSPGTGDMDTQYF.

CDR3: CASSQSSGFAGELFF. In DNA form, the CDR3 reads TGTGCCAGCAGCCAGTCCAGCGGTTTCGCCGGGGAGCTGTTTTTT. The chain combines TRBV3-1 (or the pseudogene TRBV3-2) with TRBJ2-2; perhaps TRBD2 as D (5 bases). V gave up 3 bases and J gave up 6 bases, with 14 bases separating them. Germline V lookup: CDR1 LGHDT, CDR2 YNNKEL (reference sequence). The CDR3 is 15 amino acids.

This clone has a single count. The chain joins TRBV5-1 to TRBJ1-1; D unclear. Per the germline V gene, CDR1 is SGHRS and CDR2 is YFSETQ. The CDR3 loop spans 15 amino acids. V lost 1 base to trimming and J lost 0 bases, with 10 bases between them. DNA for the CDR3: TGCGCCAGCAGCTTGTCCCAGGCTATGAACACTGAAGCTTTCTTT. Translated: CASSLSQAMNTEAFF.

The chain joins TRBV7-2 to TRBJ1-2; D might be TRBD1 (5 bases). Germline-derived CDR1 and CDR2 are SGHTA and FQGNSA. This CDR3 comprises 14 residues. The germline V and J ends were trimmed by 5 bases and 4 bases, with 14 bases remaining between them. The CDR3 reads CASSPRTQPYGYTF. The CDR3, as DNA: TGTGCCAGCAGCCCCAGGACACAGCCCTATGGCTACACCTTC. The whole variable domain, remainder taken from reference TRBV7-2 and TRBJ1-2, is GAGVSQSPSNKVTEKGKDVELRCDPISGHTALYWYRQSLGQGLEFLIYFQGNSAPDKSGLPSDRFSAERTGGSVSTLTIQRTQQEDSAVYLCASSPRTQPYGYTFGSGTRLTVV.

The V gene is TRBV10-2, the J gene TRBJ2-1; D may be TRBD2 (6 bases). CDR1 is WSHSY and CDR2 is SAAADI in the germline V gene. Trimming cost V 5 bases and J 7 bases, with 9 bases left between them. The CDR3 has 12 amino acids. CDR3 nucleotide sequence: TGCGCCAGCAGTCGACTAGTTAATGAGCAGTTCTTC. Encoded protein: CASSRLVNEQFF.

The rearrangement uses TRBV6-1 and TRBJ1-6; possibly TRBD1 for D (5 bases). The germline gives CDR1 MNHNS, CDR2 SASEGT. Deletions cut 1 base from V and 9 bases from J, with 10 bases between. The CDR3 covers 14 residues. The DNA for the CDR3 is TGTGCCAGCAGTGAAGGGCGTAGGGGTTCACCCCTCCACTTT. Protein product: CASSEGRRGSPLHF.

This chain joins TRBV11-1 and TRBJ1-2; possible D gene TRBD1, 6 bases. The CDR3 is made up of 16 amino acids. Germline V lookup: CDR1 SGHAT, CDR2 FQDESV (reference sequence). Deletions cut 6 bases from V and 0 bases from J, with 17 bases between. The CDR3 reads CASSSPGGDTNYGYTF. CDR3 DNA: TGTGCCAGCAGTTCGCCCGGGGGGGACACTAACTATGGCTACACCTTC.

The chain is built from TRBV16 and TRBJ2-1; 7 bases line up with TRBD2. Germline loops: CDR1 KGHSY, CDR2 FQNENV. V shed 1 base, J shed 2 bases, and the junction held 5 bases outside the gene matches. This CDR3 comprises 16 residues. DNA for the CDR3: TGTGCCAGCAGCCAATACCCAGCGGGGACCTACAATGAGCAGTTCTTC. Protein sequence: CASSQYPAGTYNEQFF.

This chain connects TRBV3-1 (or the pseudogene TRBV3-2) to TRBJ1-1; D gene ambiguous. The V gene lost 4 bases and the J gene lost 0 bases, with 18 bases spanning the gap. From germline, CDR1 is LGHDT and CDR2 YNNKEL (reference sequence). This CDR3 comprises 17 residues. The CDR3 region is CASSPSRRARMNTEAFF. The DNA of the CDR3 is TGTGCCAGCAGCCCCTCGCGGCGGGCGAGGATGAACACTGAAGCTTTCTTT.

The chain combines TRBV7-9 with TRBJ1-1; D remains ambiguous. V lost 6 bases and J 1 base, leaving 12 bases between the germline ends. This CDR3 region has 14 residues. Germline V lookup: CDR1 SEHNR, CDR2 FQNEAQ (reference sequence). The CDR3 DNA sequence: TGTGCCAGCAGTCAAACAGAGAAGAACACTGAAGCTTTCTTT. Its translation: CASSQTEKNTEAFF.

The chain couples TRBV9 to TRBJ1-5, with a possible D match to TRBD1 (5 bases). Germline CDR1 and CDR2: SGDLS and YYNGEE. Trimming removed 4 bases from V and 7 bases from J, with 18 bases in between. The CDR3 length is 15 residues. The CDR3 loop reads CASSQGPMDRQPQHF. In nucleotides, the CDR3 is TGTGCCAGCAGCCAGGGTCCGATGGACCGGCAGCCCCAGCATTTT.

CDR3 nucleotide sequence: TGTGCCAGCGGCAAGCTAGCGGGGACTGAGCAGTTCTTC. It is translated as CASGKLAGTEQFF. The chain couples TRBV5-4 to TRBJ2-1, with 9 nucleotides matching TRBD2. V lost 7 bases and J lost 9; bases outside the gene matches: 8. CDR1 SGHNT and CDR2 YYREEE come from the germline V gene (reference sequence). The CDR3 is 13 amino acids. Complete variable domain (other parts from reference TRBV5-4 and TRBJ2-1): ETGVTQSPTHLIKTRGQQVTLRCSSQSGHNTVSWYQQALGQGPQFIFQYYREEENGRGNFPPRFSGLQFPNYSSELNVNALELDDSALYLCASGKLAGTEQFFGPGTRLTVL.

The rearrangement uses TRBV4-1 and TRBJ2-6; TRBD1 might be the D (6 bases). The ends were cut back, 4 bases at V and 0 bases at J, with 13 bases in the middle. Looked up from germline, CDR1 is MGHRA and CDR2 is YSYEKL. CDR3 length equals 17 residues. The chain's CDR3 is CASSPRGSVSGANVLTF. The CDR3 bases are TGCGCCAGCAGCCCGAGGGGGAGTGTCTCTGGGGCCAACGTCCTGACTTTC.

This chain links TRBV24-1 with TRBJ2-5; TRBD1 aligns across 8 bases. After removal of 5 bases from V and 2 bases from J, the junction contained 6 bases not matched to a gene. The CDR3 has 15 residues. The germline gives CDR1 KGHDR, CDR2 SFDVKD. The CDR3 DNA reads TGTGCCACCAGTGGGGCAGGGGGCAGGCAAGAGACCCAGTACTTC. Translating it yields CATSGAGGRQETQYF.

The chain joins TRBV3-1 (or the pseudogene TRBV3-2) to TRBJ2-1; no clear D. Germline V gene sequence: CDR1 LGHDT, CDR2 YNNKEL (reference sequence). The CDR3 length is 14 residues. V was shortened by 1 base and J by 9 bases, with 13 bases between the two germline ends. The CDR3 loop is CASSQALVWVEQFF. The CDR3, as DNA: TGTGCCAGCAGCCAAGCTCTAGTTTGGGTTGAGCAGTTCTTC.

J is TRBJ1-1 and V is TRBV6-5, with D perhaps matching TRBD1 (6 bases). This CDR3 has 14 residues. CDR1 is MNHEY and CDR2 is SVGAGI in the germline V gene. Between the trimmed V and J ends, which lost 7 bases and 1 base, there was a span of 13 bases. The CDR3 region has the DNA TGTGCCAGCATCCCAGGGGCGGGGAACACTGAAGCTTTCTTT. This gives the protein CASIPGAGNTEAFF.

This clone was detected only a few times. This chain uses TRBV6-1 with TRBJ1-5, with D tentatively TRBD1 (6 bases). The V and J ends lost 1 base and 5 bases respectively, with 9 bases between them. The CDR3 contains 14 residues. Germline V gene lookup returns CDR1 MNHNS and CDR2 SASEGT. The CDR3 region has the DNA TGTGCCAGCAGTGAAGGACAGGCTGATCAGCCCCAGCATTTT. Amino acids: CASSEGQADQPQHF.